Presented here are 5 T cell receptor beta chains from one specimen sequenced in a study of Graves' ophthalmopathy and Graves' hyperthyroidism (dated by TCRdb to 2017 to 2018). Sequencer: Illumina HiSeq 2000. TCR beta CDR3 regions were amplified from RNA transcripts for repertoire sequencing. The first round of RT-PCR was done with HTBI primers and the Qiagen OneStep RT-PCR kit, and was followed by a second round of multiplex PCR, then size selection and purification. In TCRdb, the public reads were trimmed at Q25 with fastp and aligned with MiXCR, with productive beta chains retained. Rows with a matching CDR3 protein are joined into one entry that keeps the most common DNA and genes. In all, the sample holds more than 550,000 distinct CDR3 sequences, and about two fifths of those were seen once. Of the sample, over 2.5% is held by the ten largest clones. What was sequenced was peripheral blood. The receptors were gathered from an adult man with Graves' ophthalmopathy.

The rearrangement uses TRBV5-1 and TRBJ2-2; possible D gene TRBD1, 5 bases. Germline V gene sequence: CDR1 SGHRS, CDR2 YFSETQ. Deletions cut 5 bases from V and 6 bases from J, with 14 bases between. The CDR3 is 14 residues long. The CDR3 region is CASRDVQVSGELFF. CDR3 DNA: TGCGCCAGCAGAGACGTACAGGTGTCCGGGGAGCTGTTTTTT.

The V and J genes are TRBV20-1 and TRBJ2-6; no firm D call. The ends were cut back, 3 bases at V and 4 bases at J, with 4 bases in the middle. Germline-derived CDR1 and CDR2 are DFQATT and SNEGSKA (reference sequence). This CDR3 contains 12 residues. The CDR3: CSASIGANVLTF. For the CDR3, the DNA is TGCAGTGCTAGTATCGGGGCCAACGTCCTGACTTTC.

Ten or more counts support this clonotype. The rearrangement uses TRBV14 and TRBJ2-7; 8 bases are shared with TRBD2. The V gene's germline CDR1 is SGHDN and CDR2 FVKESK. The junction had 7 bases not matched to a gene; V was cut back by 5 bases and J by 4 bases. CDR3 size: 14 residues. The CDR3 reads CASSDGTSLYEQYF. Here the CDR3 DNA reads TGTGCCAGCAGCGACGGGACTAGTTTATACGAGCAGTACTTC.

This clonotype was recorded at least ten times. The CDR3 bases are TGTGCCAGCAGCTTAGCGACGGGCAGGGACTACGAGCAGTACTTC. This codes for CASSLATGRDYEQYF. The chain recombines TRBV11-2 with TRBJ2-7, with D tentatively TRBD1 (5 bases). V was pared by 1 base and J by 3 bases, with 13 bases between. Germline assignment: CDR1 SGHAT and CDR2 FQNNGV. The CDR3 is made up of 15 amino acids.

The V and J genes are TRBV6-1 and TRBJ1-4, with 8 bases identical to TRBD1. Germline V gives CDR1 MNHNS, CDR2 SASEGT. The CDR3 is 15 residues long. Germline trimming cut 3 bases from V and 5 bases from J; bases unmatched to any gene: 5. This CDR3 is CASSDGTGHNEKLFF. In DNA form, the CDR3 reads TGTGCCAGCAGTGATGGGACAGGTCACAATGAAAAACTGTTTTTT.